This entry lists 9 T cell receptor beta chains sequenced from one sample in a study of blood T cells in healthy people across ages. It was with a sample-barcoded 5' primer and a J-beta primer mix that a second PCR of roughly 7 to 12 cycles was run. Using its own MiXCR run on the 5' RACE reads, TCRdb lists one record per CDR3 protein. The sample shows 850,000 to 1,100,000 distinct CDR3 sequences, less than 45% of them seen only once. Sequencing input: blood. The receptor set was obtained from a man younger than 35 in good health.

This clonotype was seen once. V gene TRBV11-2 combines with J gene TRBJ2-2; D perhaps matches TRBD1 (5 bases). The CDR3 totals 15 residues. V dropped 5 bases and J dropped 0 bases, with 10 bases sitting between them. Germline V gives CDR1 SGHAT, CDR2 FQNNGV. The CDR3 sequence: CASSPRVANTGELFF. The CDR3 DNA reads TGTGCCAGCAGCCCCAGGGTAGCGAACACCGGGGAGCTGTTTTTT. Complete variable domain (other parts from reference TRBV11-2 and TRBJ2-2): EAGVAQSPRYKIIEKRQSVAFWCNPISGHATLYWYQQILGQGPKLLIQFQNNGVVDDSQLPKDRFSAERLKGVDSTLKIQPAKLEDSAVYLCASSPRVANTGELFFGEGSRLTVL.

This chain links TRBV7-8 with TRBJ1-2; TRBD1 aligns across 10 bases. The CDR3 extends over 16 amino acids. Germline V CDR1 and CDR2: SGHVS, FQNEAQ. The J segment lost 4 bases and the V segment lost 5 bases, leaving 10 bases of the junction unmatched. CDR3 coding DNA: TGTGCCAGCAGCCCACTTGGGACAGGGGAGATCTATGGCTACACCTTC. This codes for CASSPLGTGEIYGYTF.

The rearrangement uses TRBV12-5 and TRBJ2-5; D is ambiguous. Between the trimmed V and J ends, which lost 7 bases and 2 bases, there was a span of 11 bases. The CDR3 length is 13 residues. Germline-derived CDR1 and CDR2 are LGHNT and FRNRAP. CDR3 DNA: TGTGCTAGTGTCACAGAACAGCAAGAGACCCAGTACTTC. This codes for CASVTEQQETQYF. Using reference TRBV12-5 and TRBJ2-5 for the parts outside the CDR3, the full variable domain is DARVTQTPRHKVTEMGQEVTMRCQPILGHNTVFWYRQTMMQGLELLAYFRNRAPLDDSGMPKDRFSAEMPDATLATLKIQPSEPRDSAVYFCASVTEQQETQYFGPGTRLLVL.

This chain links TRBV9 with TRBJ1-4; tentatively, D is TRBD1 (5 bases). Germline values: CDR1 SGDLS, CDR2 YYNGEE. The CDR3 is 14 residues long. The germline V and J ends were trimmed by 2 bases and 5 bases, with 10 bases remaining between them. CDR3 residues: CASSVQGLNEKLFF. CDR3 bases: TGTGCCAGCAGCGTGCAGGGTTTGAATGAAAAACTGTTTTTT.

This clonotype was seen ten or more times. This sequence joins TRBV24-1 and TRBJ2-1, with TRBD2 as a possible D gene (5 bases). This CDR3 has 17 residues. Germline loops: CDR1 KGHDR, CDR2 SFDVKD. V was pared by 5 bases and J by 5 bases, with 21 bases between. CDR3 protein: CATSGPVPLGSNNEQFF. Written as DNA, the CDR3 is TGTGCCACCAGTGGGCCCGTCCCTCTTGGGAGTAACAATGAGCAGTTCTTC.

This CDR3 reads CASGFDRTYNEQFF. CDR3 bases: TGTGCCAGCGGTTTTGACAGAACCTACAATGAGCAGTTCTTC. The chain links TRBV6-2 or TRBV6-3 to TRBJ2-1; D might be TRBD1 (5 bases). The CDR3 has 14 residues. Germline V lookup: CDR1 MNHEY, CDR2 SVGEGT. V shed 8 bases and J shed 2 bases, with 13 bases lying between them.

This clonotype was seen a few times. The chain uses TRBV5-6 and TRBJ1-2, with 8 bases lining up with TRBD1. Germline CDR1 reads SGHDT; CDR2 reads YYEEEE. After removal of 0 bases from V and 8 bases from J, the junction contained 6 bases not matched to a gene. The CDR3 has 14 residues. Here the CDR3 reads CASSLASGGLGYTF. The CDR3 region has the DNA TGTGCCAGCAGCTTGGCTTCAGGGGGCCTCGGCTACACCTTC.

This rearrangement joins TRBV4-3 to TRBJ2-2; D possibly corresponds to TRBD2 (6 bases). From germline, CDR1 is LGHNA and CDR2 YSLEER. There are 14 residues in the CDR3. Trimming cost V 1 base and J 6 bases, with 9 bases left between them. The CDR3 loop reads CASSQGPGAGELFF. In DNA form, the CDR3 reads TGCGCCAGCAGCCAAGGGCCGGGGGCCGGGGAGCTGTTTTTT.

This clonotype turned up a few times. The chain combines TRBV7-9 with TRBJ2-1, with TRBD1 matching 8 bases. Germline V gives CDR1 SEHNR, CDR2 FQNEAQ (reference sequence). The CDR3 sequence is 15 residues long. V gave up 5 bases and J gave up 3 bases; unmatched junction bases: 6. The CDR3, as DNA: TGTGCCAGCAGCCAGGACAGGGAGATCTACAATGAGCAGTTCTTC. It specifies CASSQDREIYNEQFF.